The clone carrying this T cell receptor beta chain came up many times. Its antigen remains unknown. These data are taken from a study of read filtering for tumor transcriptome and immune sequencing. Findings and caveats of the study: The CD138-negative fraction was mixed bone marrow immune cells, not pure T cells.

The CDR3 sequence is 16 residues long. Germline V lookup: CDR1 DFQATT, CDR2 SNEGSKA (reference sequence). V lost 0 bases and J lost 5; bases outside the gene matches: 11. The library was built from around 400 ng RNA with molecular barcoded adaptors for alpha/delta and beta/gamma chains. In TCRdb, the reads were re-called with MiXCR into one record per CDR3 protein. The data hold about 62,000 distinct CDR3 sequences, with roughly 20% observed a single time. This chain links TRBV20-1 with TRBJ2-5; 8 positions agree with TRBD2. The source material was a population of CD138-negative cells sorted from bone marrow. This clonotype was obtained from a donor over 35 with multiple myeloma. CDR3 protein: CSARDLGGGRRETQYF. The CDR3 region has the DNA TGCAGTGCTAGAGATCTTGGGGGCGGGAGGAGGGAGACCCAGTACTTC.